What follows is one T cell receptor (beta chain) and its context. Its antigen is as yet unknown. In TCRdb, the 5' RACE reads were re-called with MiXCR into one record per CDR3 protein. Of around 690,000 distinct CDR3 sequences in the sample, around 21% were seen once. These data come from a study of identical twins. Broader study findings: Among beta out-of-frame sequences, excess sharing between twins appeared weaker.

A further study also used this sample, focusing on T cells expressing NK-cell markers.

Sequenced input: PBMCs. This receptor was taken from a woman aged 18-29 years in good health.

This CDR3 reads CASSFGQLEELFF. As DNA, the CDR3 is TGTGCCAGCAGTTTTGGACAGCTTGAGGAACTGTTTTTT. The V and J genes are TRBV12-3 or TRBV12-4 and TRBJ1-4; the D gene is possibly TRBD1 (6 bases). The CDR3 contains 13 residues. With 3 bases removed from V and 12 bases from J, the gap between germline ends came to 14 bases.